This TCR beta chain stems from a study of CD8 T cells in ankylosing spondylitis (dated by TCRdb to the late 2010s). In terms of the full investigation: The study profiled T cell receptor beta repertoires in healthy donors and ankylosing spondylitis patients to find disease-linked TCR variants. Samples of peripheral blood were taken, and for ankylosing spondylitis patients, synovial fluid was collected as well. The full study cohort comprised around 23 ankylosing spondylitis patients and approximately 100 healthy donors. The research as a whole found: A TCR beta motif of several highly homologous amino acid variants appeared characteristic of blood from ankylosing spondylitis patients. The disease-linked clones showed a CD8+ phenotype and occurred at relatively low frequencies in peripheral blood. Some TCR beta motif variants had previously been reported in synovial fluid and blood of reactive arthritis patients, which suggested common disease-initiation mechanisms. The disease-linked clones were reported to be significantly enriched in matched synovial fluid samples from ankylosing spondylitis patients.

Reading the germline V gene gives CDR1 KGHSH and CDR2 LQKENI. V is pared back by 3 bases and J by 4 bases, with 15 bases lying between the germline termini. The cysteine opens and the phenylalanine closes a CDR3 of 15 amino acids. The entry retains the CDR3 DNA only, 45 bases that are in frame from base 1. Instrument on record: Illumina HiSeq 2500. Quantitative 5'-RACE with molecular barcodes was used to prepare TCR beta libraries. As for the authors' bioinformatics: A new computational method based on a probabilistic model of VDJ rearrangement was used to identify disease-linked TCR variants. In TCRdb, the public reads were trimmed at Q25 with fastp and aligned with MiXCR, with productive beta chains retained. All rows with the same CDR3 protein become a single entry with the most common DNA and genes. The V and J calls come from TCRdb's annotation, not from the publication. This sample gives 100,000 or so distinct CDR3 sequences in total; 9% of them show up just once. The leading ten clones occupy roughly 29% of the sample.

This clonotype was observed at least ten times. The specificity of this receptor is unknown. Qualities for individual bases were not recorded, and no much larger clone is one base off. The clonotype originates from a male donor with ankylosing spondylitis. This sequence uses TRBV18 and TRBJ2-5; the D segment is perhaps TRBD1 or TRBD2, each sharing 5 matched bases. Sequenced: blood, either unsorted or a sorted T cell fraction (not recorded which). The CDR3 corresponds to CASSPLRGLRETQYF. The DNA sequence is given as TGTGCCAGCTCACCGCTGAGGGGCCTACGAGAGACCCAGTACTTC.